Following are 22 T cell receptor beta chains from one sample sequenced in a study of T-cell reconstitution after alpha-beta-depleted transplantation in children. Unique molecular identifiers featured in how the TCRbeta library was prepared. In TCRdb, the PCR reads were re-called with MiXCR into one record per CDR3 protein. The data show around 530,000 distinct CDR3 sequences, with about 33% seen just once and 2% to 2.5% held by the top ten. This specimen consisted of PBMCs from the stem cell graft donor, obtained from the stem cell graft. These receptors were obtained from a human donor who donated a stem cell graft to a child with aplastic anemia.

V usage is TRBV6-2 or TRBV6-3 and J usage is TRBJ2-5; the D gene is possibly TRBD1 (5 bases). CDR1 is MNHEY, CDR2 SVGEGT, per germline. Trimming stripped 6 bases from V and 4 bases from J, with 12 bases between. The CDR3 is 13 residues long. The DNA for the CDR3 is TGTGCCAGCAGGCAGGGTATCATAGAGACCCAGTACTTC. Translation: CASRQGIIETQYF.

This clonotype was observed a few times. This rearrangement joins TRBV20-1 to TRBJ2-1; TRBD2 is a possible D gene (6 bases). The CDR3 is 12 amino acids. Germline V lookup: CDR1 DFQATT, CDR2 SNEGSKA (reference sequence). The V end lost 0 bases, the J end lost 10 bases, and 10 bases lay between the germline ends. CDR3 DNA: TGCAGTGCTAGAGAGGGACTCACGGAGCAGTTCTTC. Translation: CSAREGLTEQFF.

V is TRBV29-1 and J is TRBJ2-1; D is unresolved. V lost 6 bases and J lost 1, with 13 bases in between. CDR1 is SQVTM and CDR2 is ANQGSEA in the germline V gene. The CDR3 loop spans 14 amino acids. As DNA, the CDR3 is TGCAGCGTCACACAGAGTTTTTCCTACAATGAGCAGTTCTTC. Protein sequence: CSVTQSFSYNEQFF.

The gene calls are TRBV4-3 and TRBJ2-2; a possible D gene is TRBD2 (5 bases). Trimming took off 1 base at V and 4 bases at J, with 10 bases between the two ends. The V gene's germline CDR1 is LGHNA and CDR2 YSLEER. CDR3 size: 15 residues. CDR3 in DNA: TGCGCCAGCAGCCAAGTTACGGGGTCCACCGGGGAGCTGTTTTTT. Translating it yields CASSQVTGSTGELFF.

This chain uses TRBV6-1 with TRBJ2-7; 8 bases line up with TRBD2. CDR3 length: 15 residues. CDR1 and CDR2 (germline): MNHNS, SASEGT. With 4 bases clipped from V and 0 bases from J, the junction kept 5 bases outside the gene matches. In DNA form, the CDR3 reads TGTGCCAGCAGTGCCCTGGGACTAGACTCCTACGAGCAGTACTTC. Its translation: CASSALGLDSYEQYF.

The chain is built from TRBV20-1 and TRBJ2-1; 11 bases agree with TRBD2. CDR3 length equals 13 residues. The germline CDR1 and CDR2 sequences are DFQATT and SNEGSKA (reference sequence). V gave up 3 bases and J gave up 9 bases; unmatched junction bases: 4. CDR3 amino acids: CSARGLAVSEQFF. The CDR3 region has the DNA TGCAGTGCTAGGGGACTAGCGGTTTCTGAGCAGTTCTTC.

This clonotype was found a few times. The rearrangement uses TRBV5-6 and TRBJ2-3; 9 positions match TRBD2. V lost 4 bases and J lost 0; bases outside the gene matches: 6. CDR3 length: 16 residues. CDR1 is SGHDT and CDR2 is YYEEEE in the germline V gene. The CDR3 DNA reads TGTGCCAGCAGCCTAGGACTAGCGACCAGCACAGATACGCAGTATTTT. This gives the protein CASSLGLATSTDTQYF.

This clonotype was picked up many times. The chain is built from TRBV11-2 and TRBJ2-5, with D perhaps matching TRBD1 (8 bases). The germline V gene has CDR1 SGHAT and CDR2 FQNNGV. V lost 2 bases and J lost 4, with 14 bases in between. CDR3 length: 15 amino acids. CDR3 region: CASSLSTGGGETQYF. Written as DNA, the CDR3 is TGTGCCAGCAGCTTAAGCACAGGGGGGGGAGAGACCCAGTACTTC.

The rearrangement links TRBV5-1 to TRBJ2-5; D uncertain. CDR1 and CDR2 from the germline V gene are SGHRS and YFSETQ. This CDR3 region has 14 residues. V shed 0 bases and J shed 1 base, with 7 bases lying between them. The DNA for the CDR3 is TGCGCCAGCAGCTTGGATAGCTCCCAAGAGACCCAGTACTTC. Encoded protein: CASSLDSSQETQYF.

J is TRBJ1-5 and V is TRBV28; perhaps TRBD1 as D (5 bases). This CDR3 spans 15 amino acids. Trimming stripped 6 bases from V and 7 bases from J, with 19 bases between. The germline V gene has CDR1 MDHEN and CDR2 SYDVKM. This CDR3 is CASSAREHVNQPQHF. Here the CDR3 DNA reads TGTGCCAGCAGCGCCAGGGAGCATGTAAACCAGCCCCAGCATTTT.

The table lists this clonotype with a few counts. This sequence joins TRBV20-1 and TRBJ2-1, with 7 bases that match TRBD1. Germline CDR1 is DFQATT and CDR2 is SNEGSKA (reference sequence). The CDR3 spans 14 residues. Losses at the gene ends were 7 bases for V and 3 bases for J; bases not matched to a gene: 9. In DNA, the CDR3 is TGCAGTGTACCTGACAGGGTCTACTACAATGAGCAGTTCTTC. Translation: CSVPDRVYYNEQFF.

The gene calls are TRBV4-2 and TRBJ2-3, with TRBD2 matching over 8 bases. Trimming cost V 0 bases and J 2 bases; bases outside gene matches: 4. The length of the CDR3 is 16 residues. Per germline, CDR1 LGHNA and CDR2 YNFKEQ. DNA for the CDR3: TGTGCCAGCAGCCAAGATACGGGAGGGTACACAGATACGCAGTATTTT. This sequence encodes CASSQDTGGYTDTQYF.

The chain combines TRBV7-8 with TRBJ2-1; TRBD2 agrees at 8 bases. The V segment lost 1 base and the J segment 15 bases; nucleotides outside the gene matches: 5. Germline CDR1 SGHVS, CDR2 FQNEAQ. This CDR3 has 12 amino acids. CDR3 sequence reads: CASSLEGTSVFF. The CDR3 bases are TGTGCCAGCAGCTTAGAAGGGACTAGTGTGTTCTTC.

This clonotype was counted only a few times. This chain connects TRBV27 to TRBJ1-4; TRBD1 matches 11 bases. Germline lookup yields CDR1 MNHEY and CDR2 SMNVEV (reference sequence). V was clipped by 5 bases and J by 7 bases; unmatched bases: 6. This CDR3 comprises 15 residues. The CDR3 DNA reads as TGTGCCAGCAGTGTCGCCGGGACAGGGGGTGAAAAACTGTTTTTT. It encodes CASSVAGTGGEKLFF.

This clonotype was recorded a few times. V and J are TRBV29-1 and TRBJ2-1, with TRBD2 matching over 8 bases. The CDR3 totals 15 residues. Germline-derived CDR1 and CDR2 are SQVTM and ANQGSEA. With V trimmed by 5 bases and J by 5 bases, 11 bases remained unmatched. Here the CDR3 DNA reads TGCAGCGTTCTGAGCGGGAGTGTTTTCGACAATGAGCAGTTCTTC. The encoded protein is CSVLSGSVFDNEQFF.

V gene TRBV18 combines with J gene TRBJ2-7, with 8 bases lining up with TRBD1. With V trimmed by 5 bases and J by 2 bases, 11 bases remained unmatched. The CDR3 consists of 16 residues. Looked up from germline, CDR1 is KGHSH and CDR2 is LQKENI. CDR3 sequence reads: CASSDRDRPGAYEQYV. CDR3 bases: TGTGCCAGCTCAGACCGGGACAGGCCCGGGGCCTACGAGCAGTACGTC.

CDR3 nucleotide sequence: TGTGCCAGCAGCTTGGGGGGTATAAGAAACATTCAGTACTTC. It encodes CASSLGGIRNIQYF. This sequence joins TRBV11-2 and TRBJ2-4, with TRBD2 as a possible D gene (6 bases). The germline V and J ends were trimmed by 3 bases and 6 bases, with 12 bases remaining between them. This CDR3 is 14 amino acids long. Germline V CDR1 and CDR2: SGHAT, FQNNGV.

The chain recombines TRBV18 with TRBJ2-7, with D possibly matching TRBD2 (6 bases). Deletions cut 0 bases from V and 7 bases from J, with 13 bases between. The germline V gene has CDR1 KGHSH and CDR2 LQKENI. CDR3 length: 14 residues. The CDR3 bases are TGTGCCAGCTCACCACCGGGACTCAGAGGAGAGCAGTACTTC. This translates into CASSPPGLRGEQYF.

The CDR3 is CASSPGQGPYGYTF. CDR3 nucleotides: TGTGCCAGCTCACCAGGCCAGGGCCCCTATGGCTACACCTTC. The chain joins TRBV18 to TRBJ1-2, with a tentative D call TRBD1 (5 bases). Per germline, CDR1 KGHSH and CDR2 LQKENI. The CDR3 runs 14 residues. V shed 2 bases and J shed 4 bases, with 11 bases lying between them.

V and J are TRBV6-2 or TRBV6-3 and TRBJ2-5; 7 bases line up with TRBD1. The ends lost 6 bases at V and 0 bases at J; junction bases unmatched: 10. Germline values: CDR1 MNHEY, CDR2 SVGEGT. The CDR3 is 16 residues long. CDR3 sequence: CASSRPTGKYQETQYF. In DNA, the CDR3 is TGTGCCAGCAGCCGCCCGACAGGGAAGTACCAAGAGACCCAGTACTTC.

In regard to this clonotype: The junction does not match germline at one end; this may be a read error. The chain uses TRBV27 and TRBJ2-1; TRBD2 agrees at 8 bases. The length of the CDR3 is 11 residues. The germline V gene has CDR1 MNHEY and CDR2 SMNVEV (reference sequence). The CDR3, as DNA: TGCACCAGCCGGGAGGGTAATGAGCAGTTCTTC. Its translation is CTSREGNEQFF.

This CDR3 is CASSERGFGYTF. The DNA for the CDR3 is TGTGCCAGCAGTGAGAGGGGGTTTGGCTACACCTTC. This rearrangement joins TRBV6-1 to TRBJ1-2; D is perhaps TRBD1 (6 bases). CDR1 and CDR2 (germline): MNHNS, SASEGT. Trimming stripped 3 bases from V and 7 bases from J, with 9 bases between. The CDR3 is 12 amino acids.